Each of the 4 T cell receptor beta chains below was sequenced from the same sample in a study of graft-versus-host responses after intestinal transplantation. Graft specimens yielded both intraepithelial and lamina propria lymphocytes. Some clones are missing from TCRdb's copy, which holds only in-frame ones; the method was immunoSEQ multiplex PCR. This sample has tens of thousands of clones, with roughly 90% found just once. Sequencing was performed on ileum tissue, taken about 350 days after transplant. These receptors were taken from a human patient who received an intestinal transplant, so some T cells may come from the graft donor.

On this clone: The sample has other DNA sequences that encode this CDR3 too. The V call is TRBV9, the J call TRBJ2-7, with a weak D call TRBD2 (6 bases). Germline values: CDR1 SGDLS, CDR2 YYNGEE. Trimming left V 2 bases short and J 1 base short, with 7 bases between. This CDR3 contains 13 residues. This chain's CDR3 is CASSVGGSYEQYF. The CDR3 DNA reads as TGTGCCAGCAGCGTTGGGGGGTCCTACGAGCAGTACTTC.

This rearrangement joins TRBV28 to TRBJ1-5, with D possibly being TRBD1 (5 bases). Germline CDR1 MDHEN, CDR2 SYDVKM. The length of the CDR3 is 17 residues. V was pared by 0 bases and J by 6 bases, with 18 bases between. The CDR3 loop reads CASSLWSGARGGQPQHF. The CDR3 DNA follows: TGTGCCAGCAGTTTATGGTCCGGGGCCCGCGGAGGTCAGCCCCAGCATTTT.

Points on this clone: Other DNA sequences in this specimen translate into the identical CDR3. The rearrangement links TRBV4-1 to TRBJ2-7, with D possibly being TRBD1 (6 bases). This CDR3 comprises 14 residues. With 0 bases removed from V and 3 bases from J, the gap between germline ends came to 9 bases. Germline V gene sequence: CDR1 MGHRA, CDR2 YSYEKL. DNA of the CDR3: TGCGCCAGCAGCCAAGACCCAGGGGACTACGAGCAGTACTTC. Translation: CASSQDPGDYEQYF.

The chain uses TRBV5-1 and TRBJ1-1; D remains ambiguous. Germline V gene lookup returns CDR1 SGHRS and CDR2 YFSETQ. Trimming took 4 bases from V and 1 from J, leaving 8 bases between them. The CDR3 contains 13 residues. The chain's CDR3 is CASSPWANTEAFF. The CDR3 DNA is TGCGCCAGCAGCCCATGGGCGAACACTGAAGCTTTCTTT.